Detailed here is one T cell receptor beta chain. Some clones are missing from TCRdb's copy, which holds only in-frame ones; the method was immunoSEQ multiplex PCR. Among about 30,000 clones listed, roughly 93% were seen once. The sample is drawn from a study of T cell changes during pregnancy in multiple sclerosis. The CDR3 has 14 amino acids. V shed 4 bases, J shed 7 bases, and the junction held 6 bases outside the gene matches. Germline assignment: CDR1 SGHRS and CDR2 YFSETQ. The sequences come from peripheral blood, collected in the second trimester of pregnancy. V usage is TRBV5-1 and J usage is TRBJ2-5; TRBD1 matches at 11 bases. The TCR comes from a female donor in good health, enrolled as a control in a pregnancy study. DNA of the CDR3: TGCGCCAGCAGCACAGGACAGGGGGCAGGGACCCAGTACTTC. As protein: CASSTGQGAGTQYF.